This is a list of T cell receptor beta chains from one sample in a study of T cells after yellow fever vaccination. TCRdb recomputed calls from the 5' RACE reads with MiXCR, one row per CDR3 protein. The sample contains 400,000 or so distinct CDR3 sequences, about 19% of which appear only once. Specimen: PBMCs, collected before the yellow fever booster vaccination. These receptors all stem from a man between 18 and 29 years old who received the YFV17D yellow fever vaccine. CDR3s include the opening cysteine and the closing phenylalanine or tryptophan. A D gene is named only where the DNA matches it firmly. Rows may omit the clone size; those that give it use once, few, many or a size class.

clone size	D gene	J gene	V gene	CDR3 protein	CDR3 DNA
NA	NA	TRBJ2-1	TRBV6-6	CASVTRGSHEQFF	TGTGCCAGCGTCACCAGGGGAAGTCATGAGCAGTTCTTC
NA	TRBD1	TRBJ1-2	TRBV20-1	CSATQGNYGYTF	TGCAGTGCCACACAGGGGAACTATGGCTACACCTTC
few	NA	TRBJ1-1	TRBV6-2/TRBV6-3	CASSSHADVGTEAFF	TGTGCCAGCAGTTCCCACGCGGACGTAGGGACTGAAGCTTTCTTT
NA	NA	TRBJ1-1	TRBV5-4	CASRERWETSGTEAFF	TGTGCCAGCAGAGAGAGGTGGGAGACATCGGGCACTGAAGCTTTCTTT
many	NA	TRBJ2-2	TRBV20-1	CSAATQVTGELFF	TGCAGTGCCGCAACACAAGTAACCGGGGAGCTGTTTTTT
NA	NA	TRBJ2-3	TRBV5-1	CATRAGSTDTQYF	TGCGCCACCAGAGCGGGTAGCACAGATACGCAGTATTTT
few	NA	TRBJ2-2	TRBV4-3	CASSQEPPATNTGELFF	TGCGCCAGCAGCCAAGAACCCCCAGCGACGAACACCGGGGAGCTGTTTTTT
few	NA	TRBJ1-2	TRBV15	CATSRDNYGYTF	TGTGCCACCAGCAGAGATAACTATGGCTACACCTTC
NA	TRBD1	TRBJ2-1	TRBV7-8	CASSLEGTGPYNEQFF	TGTGCCAGCAGCTTAGAGGGGACAGGGCCTTACAATGAGCAGTTCTTC
NA	NA	TRBJ1-1	TRBV6-5	CASRPRANAEAFF	TGTGCCAGCAGACCTCGGGCGAATGCGGAAGCTTTCTTT
few	TRBD1	TRBJ1-2	TRBV5-6	CASSYRDREYYGYTF	TGTGCCAGCAGCTACCGGGACAGGGAATACTATGGCTACACCTTC